The 17 T cell receptor beta chains reported below all come from one sample, sequenced in a study of CD8+ T cells in alopecia areata. Following extraction, RNA underwent reverse transcription to cDNA, which served as the sequencing template. This table comes from immunoSEQ multiplex PCR, and its TCRdb copy is limited to in-frame clones, with some not included. Among 150,000 to 200,000 clones listed, around 55% were seen once. Sequencing was performed on CD4+ T cells sorted from blood. These receptors were collected from a human donor in good health.

This clone has just a few counts. CDR3 coding DNA: TGTGCCAGCAGTCCATCCCCGGGACTAGCGGGAGGTGATACGCAGTATTTT. Its protein is CASSPSPGLAGGDTQYF. V usage is TRBV28 and J usage is TRBJ2-3; 15 bases fit TRBD2. Germline CDR1 reads MDHEN; CDR2 reads SYDVKM. J gave up 6 bases and V 5 bases, and 9 bases lay outside the gene matches. CDR3 size: 17 residues. The entire variable domain, with the rest obtained from reference TRBV28 and TRBJ2-3, is as follows: DVKVTQSSRYLVKRTGEKVFLECVQDMDHENMFWYRQDPGLGLRLIYFSYDVKMKEKGDIPEGYSVSREKKERFSLILESASTNQTSMYLCASSPSPGLAGGDTQYFGPGTRLTVL.

The chain uses TRBV5-1 and TRBJ2-3; 15 bases map to TRBD2. V trimming: 5 bases; J trimming: 3 bases; junction bases outside the gene matches: 7. Per the germline V gene, CDR1 is SGHRS and CDR2 is YFSETQ. The CDR3 consists of 17 residues. The CDR3 DNA follows: TGCGCCAGCAGTTTCCCGGGACTAGCGGGAGGAACAGATACGCAGTATTTT. It codes for CASSFPGLAGGTDTQYF.

This chain joins TRBV11-2 and TRBJ2-5, with 9 positions matching TRBD2. Trimming at V came to 4 bases and at J to 1 base, leaving 1 base not matched to a gene. The CDR3 has 14 amino acids. The germline gives CDR1 SGHAT, CDR2 FQNNGV. The CDR3 sequence: CASSSSGAQETQYF. The CDR3, as DNA: TGTGCCAGCAGCTCTAGCGGGGCCCAAGAGACCCAGTACTTC.

The chain uses TRBV29-1 and TRBJ2-7; 14 nucleotides line up with TRBD2. The germline gives CDR1 SQVTM, CDR2 ANQGSEA. The CDR3 length is 14 residues. Unmatched junction bases numbered 7, after V lost 7 bases and J lost 5 bases. The CDR3 bases are TGCAGCGCCAGACTAGCGGGAGGGCCCAACGAGCAGTACTTC. This codes for CSARLAGGPNEQYF.

The chain links TRBV9 to TRBJ2-5, with D hard to call. Deletions cut 0 bases from V and 5 bases from J, with 8 bases between. CDR1 is SGDLS and CDR2 is YYNGEE in the germline V gene. The CDR3 loop spans 13 amino acids. The CDR3 region has the DNA TGTGCCAGCAGCGTAGCAAACGGGGAGACCCAGTACTTC. This sequence encodes CASSVANGETQYF. The full variable domain, completed using reference TRBV9 and TRBJ2-5, is DSGVTQTPKHLITATGQRVTLRCSPRSGDLSVYWYQQSLDQGLQFLIQYYNGEERAKGNILERFSAQQFPDLHSELNLSSLELGDSALYFCASSVANGETQYFGPGTRLLVL.

This sequence joins TRBV10-3 and TRBJ2-3; D is undetermined. Germline CDR1 is ENHRY and CDR2 is SYGVKD. CDR3 length: 11 residues. Trimming cost V 4 bases and J 2 bases, with 1 base left between them. CDR3 protein: CAISVTDTQYF. The CDR3 DNA follows: TGTGCCATCAGTGTCACAGATACGCAGTATTTT.

This clone was observed a few times. The chain carries TRBV6-5 and TRBJ2-1; D possibly corresponds to TRBD2 (6 bases). V lost 6 bases, J lost 12 bases, and 15 bases lay in between. Germline CDR1 is MNHEY and CDR2 is SVGAGI. This CDR3 has 12 amino acids. The CDR3 spells CASSYSGRSQFF. The CDR3 region has the DNA TGTGCCAGCAGCTACAGCGGGCGGTCGCAGTTCTTC.

This clone turned up a few times. V and J are TRBV5-4 and TRBJ2-7; D gene unclear. Germline V lookup: CDR1 SGHNT, CDR2 YYREEE (reference sequence). V lost 3 bases, J lost 2 bases, and 12 bases lay in between. This CDR3 region has 14 residues. The CDR3 DNA is TGTGCCAGCAGCTGGGTACCCCTAACCTACGAGCAGTACTTC. Protein product: CASSWVPLTYEQYF.

The genes are TRBV14 and TRBJ2-7; TRBD2 matches at 8 bases. The V and J ends lost 0 bases and 3 bases, in that order; junction bases with no gene match: 7. Germline V CDR1 and CDR2: SGHDN, FVKESK. There are 16 residues in the CDR3. This CDR3 is CASSQDPSGYFYEQYF. In nucleotides, the CDR3 is TGTGCCAGCAGCCAAGACCCTAGCGGGTACTTCTACGAGCAGTACTTC.

The chain links TRBV29-1 to TRBJ2-3; TRBD2 agrees at 10 bases. The CDR3 sequence is 14 residues long. Per the germline V gene, CDR1 is SQVTM and CDR2 is ANQGSEA. The J segment lost 3 bases and the V segment lost 6 bases, leaving 6 bases of the junction unmatched. CDR3 DNA sequence: TGCAGCGTCGTAAGGACTAGCGGTACAGATACGCAGTATTTT. Amino acids: CSVVRTSGTDTQYF.

The rearrangement joins TRBV19 to TRBJ2-1, with TRBD1 as a possible D gene (5 bases). This CDR3 is built from 13 residues. With 6 bases removed from V and 4 bases from J, the gap between germline ends came to 10 bases. Germline-derived CDR1 and CDR2 are LNHDA and SQIVND (reference sequence). The CDR3 protein is CASRDTGYNEQFF. DNA for the CDR3: TGTGCCAGTAGGGACACCGGGTACAATGAGCAGTTCTTC.

The chain has TRBV2 and TRBJ2-7; 7 bases agree with TRBD2. Germline V gene lookup returns CDR1 SNHLY and CDR2 FYNNEI. The CDR3 totals 13 residues. Trimming at V came to 4 bases and at J to 0 bases, leaving 0 bases not matched to a gene. In DNA form, the CDR3 reads TGTGCCAGCAGTGGGGACTACTCCTACGAGCAGTACTTC. This gives the protein CASSGDYSYEQYF.

The V and J genes are TRBV5-1 and TRBJ2-7; D is perhaps TRBD2 (7 bases). Trimming took 0 bases from V and 4 from J, leaving 11 bases between them. CDR1 and CDR2 (germline): SGHRS, YFSETQ. The CDR3 is made up of 14 amino acids. As DNA, the CDR3 is TGCGCCAGCAGCTTGGCGGGGGGCGCATACGAGCAGTACTTC. Its protein product is CASSLAGGAYEQYF.

The chain employs TRBV9 and TRBJ2-3; 12 nucleotides align to TRBD2. Germline V lookup: CDR1 SGDLS, CDR2 YYNGEE. V trimming: 0 bases; J trimming: 2 bases; junction bases outside the gene matches: 7. The CDR3 totals 18 residues. DNA of the CDR3: TGTGCCAGCAGCGTAGACCCGCTAGCGGGAGGGATCACAGATACGCAGTATTTT. Its translation: CASSVDPLAGGITDTQYF.

V is TRBV5-4 and J is TRBJ2-5, with 7 bases lining up with TRBD2. CDR1 SGHNT and CDR2 YYREEE come from the germline V gene (reference sequence). The CDR3 spans 14 residues. V was clipped by 5 bases and J by 5 bases; unmatched bases: 9. The CDR3 protein is CASRLKRDGETQYF. CDR3 sequence (DNA): TGTGCCAGCAGACTGAAGCGGGACGGGGAGACCCAGTACTTC.

This chain links TRBV4-2 with TRBJ2-5, with D tentatively TRBD1 (6 bases). Per the germline V gene, CDR1 is LGHNA and CDR2 is YNFKEQ. The CDR3 loop spans 14 amino acids. V lost 0 bases and J lost 4, with 9 bases in between. The CDR3 nucleotides read TGTGCCAGCAGCCAAGATACAGGGAGAGAGACCCAGTACTTC. As protein: CASSQDTGRETQYF.

Notes on this clone: In the same sample, other DNA sequences code for this CDR3. This sequence joins TRBV29-1 and TRBJ2-1; tentative D call: TRBD2 (5 bases). Per the germline V gene, CDR1 is SQVTM and CDR2 is ANQGSEA. The CDR3 is 10 amino acids. The V end was cut by 7 bases, the J end by 10 bases, with 11 bases between. The CDR3 region has the DNA TGCAGCGGTGGAGGTCGGGAGCAGTTCTTC. Translation gives CSGGGREQFF.